A selection of T cell receptor beta chains follows, all from one sample in a study of immune evolution from preneoplasia to lung adenocarcinoma. Profiling relied on immunoSEQ multiplex PCR, and the TCRdb table lists in-frame clones only, not all of them. This sample carries a few thousand clones, roughly 80% of them seen once, and the ten largest clones take less than 9.5%. The sample was FFPE minimally invasive lung adenocarcinoma tissue. The receptors originated from a person in their 70s with lung adenocarcinoma. CDR3s include the opening cysteine and the closing phenylalanine or tryptophan. D genes are given only for firm matches. Not all rows give a size; the values are once, few, many and, for expanded clones, a class.

>TRBV28|TRBD1|few|TRBJ2-5
CASSFGTGTFETQYF
TGTGCCAGCAGTTTTGGGACAGGGACTTTCGAGACCCAGTACTTC
>TRBV5-8|TRBD2|-|TRBJ2-3
CASSIDTSGETDTQYF
TGTGCCAGCAGCATTGACACTAGCGGGGAGACAGATACGCAGTATTTT
>TRBV7-6|TRBD1|-|TRBJ1-2
CASSLFGGQQFNYGYTF
TGTGCCAGCAGCTTATTTGGGGGACAGCAATTTAACTATGGCTACACCTTC
>TRBV7-2|TRBD2|-|TRBJ2-1
CASSTLAGEREQFF
TGTGCCAGCAGCACCCTAGCGGGAGAACGTGAGCAGTTCTTC
>TRBV4-3|-|-|TRBJ1-2
CASSPDEGGFGYTF
TGCGCCAGCTCCCCGGATGAAGGGGGTTTTGGCTACACCTTC
>TRBV7-3|TRBD1|once|TRBJ2-7
CASSLALGQGYEQYF
TGTGCCAGCAGCTTGGCCCTGGGACAGGGATACGAGCAGTACTTC
>TRBV5-1|-|-|TRBJ2-2
CASSVRSTGELFF
TGCGCCAGCAGCGTCAGGAGCACCGGGGAGCTGTTTTTT
>TRBV5-1|-|-|TRBJ2-5
CASSLLEETQYF
TGCGCCAGCAGCTTGTTAGAAGAGACCCAGTACTTC
>TRBV7-3|TRBD1|-|TRBJ2-1
CASSAGQGTGRDEQFF
TGTGCCAGCAGCGCAGGACAGGGGACGGGGAGGGATGAGCAGTTCTTC
>TRBV5-1|TRBD1|few|TRBJ1-4
CASSLSGTGNEKLFF
TGCGCCAGCAGCTTGTCCGGGACAGGGAATGAAAAACTGTTTTTT
>TRBV6-6|TRBD1|-|TRBJ1-3
CASSYQGQSGNTIYF
TGTGCCAGCAGTTACCAGGGACAGTCTGGAAACACCATATATTTT
>TRBV4-3|-|-|TRBJ2-7
CASSPAGSTYEQYF
TGCGCCAGCAGCCCGGCCGGATCAACCTACGAGCAGTACTTC
>TRBV27|-|-|TRBJ2-3
CASSLSGSDTQYF
TGTGCCAGCAGTTTGTCAGGATCAGATACGCAGTATTTT
>TRBV15|TRBD2|-|TRBJ2-7
CATSRASAGINEQYF
TGTGCCACCAGCAGAGCATCAGCGGGAATAAACGAGCAGTACTTC
>TRBV14|-|once|TRBJ2-3
CASSQGGSWTAHTQYF
TGTGCCAGCAGCCAAGGAGGGAGTTGGACAGCCCATACGCAGTATTTT
>TRBV6-4|TRBD1|-|TRBJ2-6
CASRRDSSGANVLTF
TGTGCCAGCAGACGGGACAGCTCTGGGGCCAACGTCCTGACTTTC
>TRBV11-2|-|-|TRBJ2-5
CASSLAGQVKTQYF
TGTGCCAGCAGCTTAGCGGGACAAGTGAAGACCCAGTACTTC
>TRBV27|-|few|TRBJ2-3
CASSSSVPTDTQYF
-
>TRBV7-3|TRBD1|-|TRBJ2-2
CASSPPLPDRRDTGELFF
TGTGCCAGCAGCCCCCCCTTACCGGACAGGCGAGACACCGGGGAGCTGTTTTTT
>TRBV7-3|TRBD2|-|TRBJ2-1
CASSSPSTSGIPAEQFF
TGTGCCAGCAGCTCTCCTTCGACTAGCGGGATTCCGGCTGAGCAGTTCTTC
>TRBV28|TRBD1|-|TRBJ1-3
CASGSRGQTIYF
TGTGCCAGCGGTTCCAGGGGGCAGACCATATATTTT
>TRBV12-5|-|-|TRBJ2-1
CASGLGGLEQFF
TGTGCTAGTGGTTTGGGGGGGCTTGAGCAGTTCTTC